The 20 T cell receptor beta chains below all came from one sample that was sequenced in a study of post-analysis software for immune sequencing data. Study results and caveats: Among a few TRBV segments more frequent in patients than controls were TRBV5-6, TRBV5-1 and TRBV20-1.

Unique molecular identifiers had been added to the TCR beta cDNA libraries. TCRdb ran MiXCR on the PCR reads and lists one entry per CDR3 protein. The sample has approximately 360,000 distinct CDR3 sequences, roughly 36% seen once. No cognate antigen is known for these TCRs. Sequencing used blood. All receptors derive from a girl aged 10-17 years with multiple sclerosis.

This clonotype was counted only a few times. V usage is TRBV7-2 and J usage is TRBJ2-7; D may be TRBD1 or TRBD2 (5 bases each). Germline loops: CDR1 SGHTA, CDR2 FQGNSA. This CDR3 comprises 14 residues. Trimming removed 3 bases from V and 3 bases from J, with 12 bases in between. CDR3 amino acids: CASSFGGVVYEQYF. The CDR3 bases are TGTGCCAGCAGCTTTGGGGGAGTCGTCTACGAGCAGTACTTC.

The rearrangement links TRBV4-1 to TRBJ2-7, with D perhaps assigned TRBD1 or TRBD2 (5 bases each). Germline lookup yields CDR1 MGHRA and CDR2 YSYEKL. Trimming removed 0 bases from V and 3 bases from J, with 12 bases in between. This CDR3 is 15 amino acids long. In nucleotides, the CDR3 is TGCGCCAGCAGCCAAGATCGAGGGGACCGCTACGAGCAGTACTTC. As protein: CASSQDRGDRYEQYF.

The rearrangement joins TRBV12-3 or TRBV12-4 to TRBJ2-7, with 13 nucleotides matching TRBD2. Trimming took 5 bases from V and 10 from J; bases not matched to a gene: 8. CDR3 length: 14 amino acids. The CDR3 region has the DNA TGTGCCAGCAGTCCTCGGGGACTAGCGGGACGCCAGTACTTC. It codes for CASSPRGLAGRQYF.

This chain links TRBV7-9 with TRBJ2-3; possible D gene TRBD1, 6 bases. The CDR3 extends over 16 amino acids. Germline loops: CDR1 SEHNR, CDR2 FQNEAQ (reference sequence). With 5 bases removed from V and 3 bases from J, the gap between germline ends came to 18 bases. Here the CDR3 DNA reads TGTGCCAGCAGCCCTGTTACAGGGTTGGGGACAGATACGCAGTATTTT. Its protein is CASSPVTGLGTDTQYF.

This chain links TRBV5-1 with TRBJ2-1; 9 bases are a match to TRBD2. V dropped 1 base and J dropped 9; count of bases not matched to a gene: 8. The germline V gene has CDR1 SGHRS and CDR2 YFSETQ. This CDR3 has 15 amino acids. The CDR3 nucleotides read TGCGCCAGCAGCTTGACAAGCGGGGGGCGTGGTGAGCAGTTCTTC. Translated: CASSLTSGGRGEQFF.

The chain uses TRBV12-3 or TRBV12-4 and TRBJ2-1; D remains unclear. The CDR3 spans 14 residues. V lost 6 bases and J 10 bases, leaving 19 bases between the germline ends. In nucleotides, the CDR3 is TGTGCCAGCAGCCCGGCCCTCTCGTTCCCGGAGCAGTTCTTC. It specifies CASSPALSFPEQFF.

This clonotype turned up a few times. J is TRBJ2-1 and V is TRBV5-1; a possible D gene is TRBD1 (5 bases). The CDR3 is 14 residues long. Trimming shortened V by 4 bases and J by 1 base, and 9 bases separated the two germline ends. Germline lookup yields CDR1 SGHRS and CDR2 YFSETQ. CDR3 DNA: TGCGCCAGCAGCATTGGACAATCCTACAATGAGCAGTTCTTC. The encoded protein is CASSIGQSYNEQFF.

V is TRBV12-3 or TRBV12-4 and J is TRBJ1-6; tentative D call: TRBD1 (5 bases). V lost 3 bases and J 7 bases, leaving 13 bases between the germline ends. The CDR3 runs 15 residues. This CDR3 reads CASSLSGGTNSPLHF. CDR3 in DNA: TGTGCCAGCAGTTTGTCGGGGGGAACCAATTCACCCCTCCACTTT.

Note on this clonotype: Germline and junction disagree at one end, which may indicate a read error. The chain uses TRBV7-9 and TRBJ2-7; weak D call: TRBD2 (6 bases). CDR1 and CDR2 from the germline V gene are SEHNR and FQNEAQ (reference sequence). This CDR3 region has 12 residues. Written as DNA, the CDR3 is TGTACCAGCAGCTTAGGAGGGTACGAGCAGTACTTC. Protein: CTSSLGGYEQYF.

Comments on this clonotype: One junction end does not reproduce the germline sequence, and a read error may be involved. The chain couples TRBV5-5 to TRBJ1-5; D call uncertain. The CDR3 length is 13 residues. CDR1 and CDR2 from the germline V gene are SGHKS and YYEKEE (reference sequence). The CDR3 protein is CVSSLDPNQPQHF. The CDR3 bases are TGTGTCAGCAGTTTGGACCCGAATCAGCCCCAGCATTTT.

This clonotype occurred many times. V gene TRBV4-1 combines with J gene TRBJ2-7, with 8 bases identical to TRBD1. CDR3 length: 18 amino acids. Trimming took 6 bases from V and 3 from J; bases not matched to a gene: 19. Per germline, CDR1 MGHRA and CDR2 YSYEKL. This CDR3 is CASSLGPSSGQVYYEQYF. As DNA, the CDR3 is TGCGCCAGCAGTCTGGGCCCCTCCTCGGGACAGGTATACTACGAGCAGTACTTC.

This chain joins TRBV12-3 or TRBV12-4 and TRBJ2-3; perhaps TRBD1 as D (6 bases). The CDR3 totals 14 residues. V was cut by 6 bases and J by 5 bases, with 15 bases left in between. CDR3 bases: TGTGCCAGCAGAATCGACAGGTCGGGAGATACGCAGTATTTT. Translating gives CASRIDRSGDTQYF.

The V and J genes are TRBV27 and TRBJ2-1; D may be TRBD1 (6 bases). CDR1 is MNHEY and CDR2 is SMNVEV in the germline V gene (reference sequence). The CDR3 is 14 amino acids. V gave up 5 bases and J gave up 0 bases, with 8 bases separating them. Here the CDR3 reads CASSRQASYNEQFF. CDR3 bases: TGTGCCAGCAGTAGACAGGCCTCCTACAATGAGCAGTTCTTC.

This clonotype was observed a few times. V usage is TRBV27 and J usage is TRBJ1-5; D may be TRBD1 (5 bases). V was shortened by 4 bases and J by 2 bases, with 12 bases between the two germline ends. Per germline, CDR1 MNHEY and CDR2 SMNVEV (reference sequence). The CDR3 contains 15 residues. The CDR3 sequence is CASSSGVGGNQPQHF. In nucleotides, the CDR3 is TGTGCCAGCAGTTCGGGGGTGGGTGGCAATCAGCCCCAGCATTTT.

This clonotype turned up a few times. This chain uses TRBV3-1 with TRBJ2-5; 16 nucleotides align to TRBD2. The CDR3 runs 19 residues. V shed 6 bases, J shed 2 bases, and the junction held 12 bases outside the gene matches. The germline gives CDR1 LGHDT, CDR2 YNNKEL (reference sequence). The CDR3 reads CASSPTLPGLAGGQETQYF. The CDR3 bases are TGTGCCAGCAGTCCAACCCTACCGGGACTAGCGGGGGGGCAAGAGACCCAGTACTTC.

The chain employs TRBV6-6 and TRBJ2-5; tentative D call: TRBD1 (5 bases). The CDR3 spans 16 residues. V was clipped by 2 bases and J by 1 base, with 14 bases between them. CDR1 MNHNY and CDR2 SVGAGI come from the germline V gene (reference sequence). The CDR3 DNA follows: TGTGCCAGCAGTTACCCAGGGCTAGAGTTCCAAGAGACCCAGTACTTC. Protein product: CASSYPGLEFQETQYF.

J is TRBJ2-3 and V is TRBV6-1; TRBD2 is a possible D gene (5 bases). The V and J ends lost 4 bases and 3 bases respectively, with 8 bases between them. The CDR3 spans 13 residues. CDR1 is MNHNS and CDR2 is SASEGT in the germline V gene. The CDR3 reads CASSVEGTDTQYF. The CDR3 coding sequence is TGTGCCAGCAGTGTAGAGGGTACAGATACGCAGTATTTT.

The CDR3 here is CASSFLRQGFPNTGELFF. CDR3 sequence (DNA): TGTGCCAGCAGCTTCCTGCGACAGGGATTTCCAAACACCGGGGAGCTGTTTTTT. J is TRBJ2-2 and V is TRBV7-9; 7 bases are shared with TRBD1. The CDR3 runs to 18 residues. CDR1 and CDR2 (germline): SEHNR, FQNEAQ (reference sequence). The V segment lost 3 bases and the J segment 2 bases; nucleotides outside the gene matches: 12.

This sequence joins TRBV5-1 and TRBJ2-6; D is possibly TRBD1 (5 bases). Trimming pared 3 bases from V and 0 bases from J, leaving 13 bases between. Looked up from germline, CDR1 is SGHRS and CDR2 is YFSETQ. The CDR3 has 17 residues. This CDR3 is CASSSTVVYSGANVLTF. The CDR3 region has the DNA TGCGCCAGCAGCTCGACAGTGGTCTACTCTGGGGCCAACGTCCTGACTTTC.

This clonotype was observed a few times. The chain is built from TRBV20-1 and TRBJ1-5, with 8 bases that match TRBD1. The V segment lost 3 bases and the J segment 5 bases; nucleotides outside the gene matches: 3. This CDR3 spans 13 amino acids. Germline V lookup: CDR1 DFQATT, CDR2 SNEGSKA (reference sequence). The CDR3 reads CSARTGADQPQHF. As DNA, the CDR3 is TGCAGTGCTAGGACAGGGGCGGATCAGCCCCAGCATTTT.